Below, one TCR beta chain is given with its context. The target of this receptor is not known. Base qualities were left out, and no much larger clone turns up one base away. The germline V and J ends show losses of 4 bases and 7 bases respectively, and no gene match explains 26 bases of the junction. Its CDR3 holds 20 amino acids, cysteine through phenylalanine. Only the CDR3 region is kept as DNA, spanning 60 bases read in frame from base 1. CDR1 and CDR2, per the germline V gene, are SGDLS and YYNGEE. The method behind the library was the immunoSEQ multiplex PCR assay. TCRdb re-hosts the immuneACCESS table, in-frame sequences only. Its copies lack some clones; in the studies checked, an unresolved V gene accounts for under half of them, and the cause for the rest is not known. Recorded for this sample are hundreds of thousands of clones; over 75% of them occurred a single time. The top ten clones comprise 0.009% to 0.0095% of the sample.

The data stem from a study of shared T cell receptors in the human thymus (dated by TCRdb to the early 2020s). In the study overall: The study investigated the way shared, self-reactive T-cell receptor alpha chains are produced in the human thymus.

The sample was also linked to a second study, of human thymus T cells. Looking at the second paper: Immunologically healthy infants undergoing open corrective cardiac surgery for congenital heart defects in Finland were used as donors. The thymus tissue came from surgical resects taken out during corrective cardiac surgery. Biased V and J gene segment usage appeared to be present in both thymic and peripheral blood repertoires. Highly overlapping thymic TCR repertoires among unrelated individuals were reported in the related research. The study described the TCR alpha and beta repertoires in under ten infant thymus samples and a few matching peripheral blood samples. The infant donors were about 6 to 244 days old, and the cohort included five or six males and a couple of females. Thymocytes were mechanically released from the tissue and were stored as pellets of about 8.5-31 million cells at -70 degrees C. A QIAsymphony instrument was used to extract genomic DNA from frozen cell pellets. Using the immunoSEQ multiplex PCR assay, the TCRB and TCRAD loci were amplified from a standardized quantity of quality-controlled genomic DNA. The amplicons covered the V(D)J region and were long enough to include the CDR3 and to identify the V and J genes. The amplicons were sequenced on an Illumina platform via the commercial immunoSEQ service. Primer bias and sequencing errors were corrected using previously described methods, and TCRAD and TCRB definitions followed the IMGT database. Analysis of the repertoires was done with immunoSEQ Analyzer 3.0 and VDJTools and included basic statistics, V/J segment usage, diversity estimates, rarefaction and pairwise overlap. Diversity was estimated with Chao1, ChaoE, Efron-Thisted, Shannon and inverse Simpson indices, and also on datasets down-sampled to the smallest sample. Repertoire overlap was determined by strict matching of CDR3 nucleotide sequence, V gene and J gene, and Jaccard-based multidimensional scaling clustering was applied. Thymus samples yielded on average about 810,000 unique TCRB clonotypes, compared with around 91,000 from blood samples.

This receptor chain uses TRBV9 and TRBJ2-1; the central 7 bases match TRBD2. The TCR originated in a boy in the first two years of life with a congenital heart defect. Donor details come from another sample of the same person, matched by shared clones. Input material: thymocytes. CDR3 reads: CASSPRDYSGGVHGLNEQFF. In nucleotide form, the sequence is TGTGCCAGCAGCCCCCGGGACTACTCAGGAGGAGTTCATGGGTTGAATGAGCAGTTCTTC.